This T cell receptor (beta chain) was retrieved from a study of cytomegalovirus exposure and HLA in healthy donors. Study-level information: HLA-typed donors contributed 65 million to 95 million unique TCRs, which were held in an early data release. Whole-study results and caveats: After further analysis at a later stage, under 20,000 TCR beta sequences were associated with HLA alleles at 0.05 false discovery rate. Three of the chains that were CMV-associated were confirmed in vitro to be specific for CMV antigens.

The CDR3 loop spans 13 amino acids. Germline V CDR1 and CDR2: KGHSH, LQKENI. The V end lost 3 bases, the J end lost 1 base, and 6 bases lay between the germline ends. PCR employed 60 Vbeta and 13 Jbeta primers. The assay was immunoSEQ multiplex PCR, and TCRdb's table has in-frame clones only and misses some. The repertoire holds some 190,000 clones, with roughly 88% as singletons. Regarding this clone: The target antigen is unknown.

Sequences were obtained from PBMCs. The V call is TRBV18, the J call TRBJ2-5; D not resolved. This sequence was found in a boy younger than 10 in good health and CMV-seronegative. CDR3 coding DNA: TGTGCCAGCTCACCCACTTTCCAAGAGACCCAGTACTTC. It encodes CASSPTFQETQYF. The whole variable domain, filled in from reference TRBV18 and TRBJ2-5, reads NAGVMQNPRHLVRRRGQEARLRCSPMKGHSHVYWYRQLPEEGLKFMVYLQKENIIDESGMPKERFSAEFPKEGPSILRIQQVVRGDSAAYFCASSPTFQETQYFGPGTRLLVL.